The entry below describes one TCR beta chain. A read error may account for a junction end that differs from germline. This sample is part of a study of Ad26.COV2.S vaccination and SARS-CoV-2 variants. Study details: Intramuscularly, Ad26.COV2.S was given either once or twice, 56 days apart.

Assay: immunoSEQ multiplex PCR; the TCRdb copy retains only in-frame clones and omits some. The table lists 200,000 to 300,000 clones, around 90% of them singletons, with under 3% in the top ten. Germline assignment: CDR1 SEHNR and CDR2 FQNEAQ (reference sequence). The CDR3 length is 13 residues. Treatment reported: around 19 received Ad26.COV2.S at low or high dose, single or two shots; several received placebo; per-sample allocation not given. Sampling occurred on day 63 after the first vaccine or placebo injection. J is TRBJ2-4 and V is TRBV7-9; D is possibly TRBD1 (7 bases). The specimen comprised peripheral blood, sampled in a trial of Ad26.COV2.S vaccine versus placebo. The clonotype was recovered from a person between 18 and 59 years old who received the Ad26.COV2.S COVID-19 vaccine or a placebo. The CDR3 here is CARSSQGRNIQYF. CDR3 nucleotide sequence: TGTGCCAGAAGCTCACAGGGGAGGAACATTCAGTACTTC. The full variable domain, its missing parts supplied by reference TRBV7-9 and TRBJ2-4, is DTGVSQNPRHKITKRGQNVTFRCDPISEHNRLYWYRQTLGQGPEFLTYFQNEAQLEKSRLLSDRFSAERPKGSFSTLEIQRTEQGDSAMYLCARSSQGRNIQYFGAGTRLSVL.